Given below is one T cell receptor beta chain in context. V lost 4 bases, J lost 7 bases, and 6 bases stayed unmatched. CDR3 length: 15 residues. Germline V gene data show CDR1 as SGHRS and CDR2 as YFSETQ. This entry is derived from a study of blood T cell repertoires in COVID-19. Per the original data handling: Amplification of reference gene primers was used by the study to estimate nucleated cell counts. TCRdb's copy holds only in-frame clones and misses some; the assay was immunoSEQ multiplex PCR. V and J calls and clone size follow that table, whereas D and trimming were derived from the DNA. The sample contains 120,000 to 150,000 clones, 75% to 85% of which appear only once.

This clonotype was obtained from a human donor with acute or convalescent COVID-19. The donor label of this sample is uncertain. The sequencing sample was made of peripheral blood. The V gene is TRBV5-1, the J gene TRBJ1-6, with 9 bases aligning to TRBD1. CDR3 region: CASSLTGTGNSPLHF. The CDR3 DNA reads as TGCGCCAGCAGCCTCACCGGGACAGGGAATTCACCCCTCCACTTT.